This TCR beta chain appears in the sequencing data of a study of cytomegalovirus exposure and HLA in healthy donors. Study overall: Roughly 179 million T cells yielded approximately 100 million unique TCR beta sequences, as an earlier analysis found.

This clone was detected a few times. Its target is not known. 13 Jbeta primers and 60 Vbeta primers were used for the PCR. Method: immunoSEQ multiplex PCR; TCRdb's copy keeps in-frame clones and lacks some. The sample consists of about 130,000 clones, over 70% of them appearing once. The CDR3 contains 14 residues. The germline CDR1 and CDR2 sequences are LNHDA and SQIVND (reference sequence). J lost 8 bases, V lost 4 bases, and 8 bases had no gene match. Although they were nominally healthy when sampled, donors likely had unrecorded immune exposures. Study results and limitations: The study put some 160 TCR beta chains on its list as cytomegalovirus-associated. Later on, analysis showed that most CMV-associated TCR beta chains appeared to be HLA-restricted.

This clonotype was obtained from a woman in her forties or fifties in good health and CMV-seronegative. The material sequenced was PBMCs. The chain carries TRBV19 and TRBJ2-4, with TRBD1 identical over 7 bases. In DNA form, the CDR3 reads TGTGCCAGTAGTAGGCGACAGGGAATGGACATTCAGTACTTC. Translated, it gives CASSRRQGMDIQYF.